This TCR beta chain came from a study of T cell responses to AZD1222 COVID-19 vaccine. Whole-study results and caveats: Seropositivity was recorded at baseline in only 6 or 7 AZD1222 recipients.

As regards this clone: Antigen: not known.

Second-dose intervals of approximately 4 or approximately 12 weeks were pooled. Germline V CDR1 and CDR2: MNHNY, SVGAGI (reference sequence). V dropped 2 bases and J dropped 8 bases, with 9 bases sitting between them. The CDR3 is 12 amino acids. TCRdb keeps only in-frame clones here, not all; method: immunoSEQ multiplex PCR. The data show some 150,000 clones, with about 82% seen just once and approximately 5.4% held by the top ten. The starting material was peripheral blood, obtained 28 days after the second AZD1222 dose. This sequence originates from an adult who received the AZD1222 COVID-19 vaccine. The chain employs TRBV6-6 and TRBJ1-1, with no clear D. CDR3: CASSYPPGEAFF. The CDR3 DNA reads as TGTGCCAGCAGTTACCCCCCGGGCGAAGCTTTCTTT.